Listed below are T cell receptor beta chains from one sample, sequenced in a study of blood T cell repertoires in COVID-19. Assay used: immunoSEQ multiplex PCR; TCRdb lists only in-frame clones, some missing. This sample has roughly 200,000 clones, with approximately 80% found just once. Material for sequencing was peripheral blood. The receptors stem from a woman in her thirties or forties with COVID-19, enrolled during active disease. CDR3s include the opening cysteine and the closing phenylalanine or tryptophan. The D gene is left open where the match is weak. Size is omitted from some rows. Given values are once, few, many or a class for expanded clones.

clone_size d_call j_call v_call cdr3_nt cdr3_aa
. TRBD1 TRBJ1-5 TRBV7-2 TGTGCCAGCAGCTTAGGATCCAGGGGGAATGTTCCCCAGCATTTT CASSLGSRGNVPQHF
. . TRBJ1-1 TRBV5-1 TGCGCCAGCAGCTCCCGGGGGGGTGGCACTGAAGCTTTCTTT CASSSRGGGTEAFF
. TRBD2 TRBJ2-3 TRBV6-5 TGTGCCAGCAGGTTAGGGACTAGCGGAGATACGCAGTATTTT CASRLGTSGDTQYF
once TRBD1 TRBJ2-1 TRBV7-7 TGTGCTAGCAGCTTAGCCCAGGGGGTAGAGCATGAGCAGTTCTTC CASSLAQGVEHEQFF
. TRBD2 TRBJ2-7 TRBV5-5 TGTGCCAGCAGCTCGCTAGCGGGGGGTAGGAGCGAGCAGTACTTC CASSSLAGGRSEQYF
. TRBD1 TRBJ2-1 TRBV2 TGTGCCAGCAGTGGAGGTGGGACAGGGGACAATGAGCAGTTCTTC CASSGGGTGDNEQFF
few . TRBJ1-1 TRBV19 TGTGCCAGTAGTCGGTCTCTGAACACTGAAGCTTTCTTT CASSRSLNTEAFF
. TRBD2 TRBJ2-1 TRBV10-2 TGCGCCAGCAGTGACGCTCGGGGACTAGCGACCCTCTACAATGAGCAGTTCTTC CASSDARGLATLYNEQFF
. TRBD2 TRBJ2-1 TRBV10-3 TGTGCCATCAGTCGCGAACTAGCGGGAGTCGAGCAGTTCTTC CAISRELAGVEQFF
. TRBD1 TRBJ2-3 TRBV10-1 TGCGCCAGCAGTGGTTCGCCGGGACAGAGAACAGATACGCAGTATTTT CASSGSPGQRTDTQYF
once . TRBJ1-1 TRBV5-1 TGCGCCAGCAGCTTGGGACAGGACACTGAAGCTTTCTTT CASSLGQDTEAFF
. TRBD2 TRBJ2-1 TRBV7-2 TGTGCCAGCAGCTTAGATGGCGGGGGGGTTCGGTTCTTC CASSLDGGGVRFF
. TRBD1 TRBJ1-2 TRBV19 TGTGCCAGTAGTACCGATCGGGACAGTAACAACTATGGCTACACCTTC CASSTDRDSNNYGYTF
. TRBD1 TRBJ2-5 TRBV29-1 TGCAGCGGGAAAGGGACAGGGGACAAAGAGACCCAGTACTTC CSGKGTGDKETQYF
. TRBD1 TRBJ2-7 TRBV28 TGTGCCAGCAGTTCCCGGGGACAGGGCTCCTACGAGCAGTACTTC CASSSRGQGSYEQYF
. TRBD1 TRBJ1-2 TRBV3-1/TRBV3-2 TGTGCCAGCAGCCAACTGACAGGGGGCGCCTCTGGCTACACCTTC CASSQLTGGASGYTF
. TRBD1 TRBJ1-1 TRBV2 TGTGCCAGCATAGGACAGGGGAATTTGGAGGCTTTCTTT CASIGQGNLEAFF
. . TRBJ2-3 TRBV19 TGTGCCAGTAGTATTAATGCAGATACGCAGTATTTT CASSINADTQYF
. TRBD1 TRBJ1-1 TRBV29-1 TGCAGCGCCACCGGGACAGGGGTTTCTGAAGCTTTCTTT CSATGTGVSEAFF
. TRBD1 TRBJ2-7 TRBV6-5 TGTGCCAGCGCCCACGGACAGGCCTACGAGCAGTACTTC CASAHGQAYEQYF
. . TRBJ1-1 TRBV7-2 TGTGCCAGCAGTGCGGGATCTCGGGCCACTGAAGCTTTCTTT CASSAGSRATEAFF
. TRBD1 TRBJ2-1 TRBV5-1 TGCGCCAGCAGCTTCCGGGACAGACTGTTCTTC CASSFRDRLFF
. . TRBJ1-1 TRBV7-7 TGTGCCAGCAGCGCTCTGGGGGGGTTGAACACTGAAGCTTTCTTT CASSALGGLNTEAFF